This T cell receptor beta chain was captured in a study of blood T cell repertoires in COVID-19. Study-wide context: The samples span acute and convalescent COVID-19 from the United States, Italy and Spain. The cDNA or gDNA used as material had been derived from T cells, B-cell-depleted T cells, or PBMCs.

There are 15 residues in the CDR3. The V end lost 1 base, the J end lost 0 bases, and 6 bases lay between the germline ends. CDR1 LNHDA and CDR2 SQIVND come from the germline V gene (reference sequence). Symptom resolution, clearance, or two negative PCRs marked donors in Cohort 3 as recovered. Per the authors' pipeline: Reference gene primer amplification gave estimated nucleated cell counts. Using immunoSEQ multiplex PCR, the repertoire was profiled, and TCRdb retains in-frame clones only, with some absent. That table is the source of V, J and clone size, and D and trimming were worked out from the DNA. The table shows roughly 160,000 clones, with roughly 87% occurring only once.

The sequenced material came from PBMCs or T cells enriched from blood (not recorded which). The chain is built from TRBV19 and TRBJ1-4; unclear D gene. The receptor was derived from a man aged 50 to 59 who had recovered from COVID-19. The DNA for the CDR3 is TGTGCCAGTAGTATAGTGGCCACAACTAATGAAAAACTGTTTTTT. Residues: CASSIVATTNEKLFF.